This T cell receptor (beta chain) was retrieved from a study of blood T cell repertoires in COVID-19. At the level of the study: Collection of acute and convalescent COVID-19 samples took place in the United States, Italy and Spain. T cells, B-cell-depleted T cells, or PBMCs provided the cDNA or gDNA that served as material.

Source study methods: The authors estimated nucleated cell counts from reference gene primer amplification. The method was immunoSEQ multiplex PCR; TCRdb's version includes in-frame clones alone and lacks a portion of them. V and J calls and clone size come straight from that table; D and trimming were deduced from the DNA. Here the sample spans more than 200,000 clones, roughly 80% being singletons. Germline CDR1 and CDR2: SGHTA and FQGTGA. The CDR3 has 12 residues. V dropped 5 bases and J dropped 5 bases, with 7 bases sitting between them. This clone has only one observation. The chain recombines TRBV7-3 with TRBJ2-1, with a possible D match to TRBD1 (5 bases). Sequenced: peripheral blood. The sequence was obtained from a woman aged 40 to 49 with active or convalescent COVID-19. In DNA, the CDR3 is TGTGCCAGCAGCGCCAGGGACAATGAGCAGTTCTTC. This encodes CASSARDNEQFF.